This T cell receptor beta chain was obtained from a study of human T cells and chemical hapten exposure. Authors' analysis steps: Sample TCR totals centred on a median of approximately 96,000, ranging about 20,000 to 750,000. A single record per CDR3 protein comes from TCRdb applying MiXCR to the RACE reads. The V and J calls follow TCRdb's processing rather than the paper's. The table records under 450,000 distinct CDR3 sequences, nearly 5% of them present only once. At least ten counts were recorded for this clonotype. Indicated time point: patch test 1, 2 weeks after DPC sensitization. Indicated treatment: therapeutic diphenylcyclopropenone sensitization with weekly scalp DPC. People who gave samples had alopecia, were 18 to 70 years old, and were suitable for DPC. The material was whole blood, obtained in connection with sensitization to the hapten diphenylcyclopropenone (DPC). The TCR comes from a woman in her forties or fifties with alopecia areata. Some clones in this sample may be carry-over from other donors' samples.

CDR3: CACTGTSGTDTQYF. The CDR3 nucleotides are TGTGCCTGTACAGGGACTAGCGGGACAGATACGCAGTATTTT. This chain uses TRBV7-2 with TRBJ2-3; 12 bases fit TRBD2. The germline V gene has CDR1 SGHTA and CDR2 FQGNSA. V lost 11 bases, J lost 3 bases, and 6 bases stayed unmatched. The CDR3 extends over 14 amino acids.